This T cell receptor beta chain was recovered during a study of control samples from healthy donors and cancer patients. This clone was detected only once. The method was immunoSEQ multiplex PCR; TCRdb's version includes in-frame clones alone and lacks a portion of them. The data contain about 180,000 clones, more than 80% of them seen just once; the ten biggest clones take up about 1.4%. The CDR3 length is 18 residues. V dropped 6 bases and J dropped 0 bases, with 21 bases sitting between them. CDR1 and CDR2 (germline): SGHAT, FQNNGV. Sequenced sample: blood. The sequence came from a man younger than 40 in good health. J is TRBJ1-3 and V is TRBV11-2; weak D call: TRBD1 (6 bases). As DNA, the CDR3 is TGTGCCAGCAGACCCCTGGGCCCCCGGGACACCTCTGGAAACACCATATATTTT. It specifies CASRPLGPRDTSGNTIYF.